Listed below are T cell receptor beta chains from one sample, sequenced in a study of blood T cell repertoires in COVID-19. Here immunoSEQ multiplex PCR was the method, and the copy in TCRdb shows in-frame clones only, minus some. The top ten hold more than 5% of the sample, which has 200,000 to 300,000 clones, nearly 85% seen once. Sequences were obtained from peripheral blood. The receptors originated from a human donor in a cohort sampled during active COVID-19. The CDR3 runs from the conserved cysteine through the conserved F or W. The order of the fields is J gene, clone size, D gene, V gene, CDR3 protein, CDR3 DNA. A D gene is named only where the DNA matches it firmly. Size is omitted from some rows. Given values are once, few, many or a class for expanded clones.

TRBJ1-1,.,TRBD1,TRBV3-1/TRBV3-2,CASSQQGARTEAFF,TGTGCCAGCAGCCAACAGGGGGCAAGGACTGAAGCTTTCTTT
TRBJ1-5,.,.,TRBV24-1,CAKPQPQHF,TGTGCCAAGCCACAGCCCCAGCATTTT
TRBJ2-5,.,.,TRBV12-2,CASRLAARVKETQYF,TGTGCAAGTCGCTTAGCGGCTCGGGTTAAAGAGACCCAGTACTTC
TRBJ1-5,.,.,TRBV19,CASSIYRDSNQPQHF,TGTGCCAGTAGTATATATCGAGATAGCAATCAGCCCCAGCATTTT
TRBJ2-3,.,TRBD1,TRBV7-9,CASGGQGKTDTQYF,TGTGCCAGCGGCGGACAGGGTAAGACAGATACGCAGTATTTT
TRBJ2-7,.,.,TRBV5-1,CASSPGSPKRGEQYF,TGCGCCAGCAGCCCCGGTAGCCCAAAACGGGGCGAGCAGTACTTC
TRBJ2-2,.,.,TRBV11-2,CASSRNRVNTGELFF,TGTGCCAGCAGCCGCAACAGGGTTAACACCGGGGAGCTGTTTTTT
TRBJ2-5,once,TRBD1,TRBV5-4,CASSETGLETQYF,TGTGCCAGCAGCGAGACAGGGTTGGAGACCCAGTACTTC
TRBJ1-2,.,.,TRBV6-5,CASSYSSHNYGYTF,TGTGCCAGCAGTTACTCGAGTCATAACTATGGCTACACCTTC
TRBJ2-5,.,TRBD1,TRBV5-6,CASSLKTGLGETQYF,TGTGCCAGCAGCCTTAAGACAGGGTTGGGAGAGACCCAGTACTTC
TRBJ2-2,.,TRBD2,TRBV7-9,CVHREVGELFF,TGTGTCCACCGGGAGGTCGGGGAGCTGTTTTTT
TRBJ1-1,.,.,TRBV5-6,CASSLYKLMNTEAFF,TGTGCCAGCAGCTTGTATAAGCTGATGAACACTGAAGCTTTCTTT
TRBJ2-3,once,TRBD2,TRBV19,CASSPGSGSGTDTQYF,TGTGCCAGTAGCCCGGGGAGCGGGAGTGGAACAGATACGCAGTATTTT
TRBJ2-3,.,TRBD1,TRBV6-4,CASSDRDRRRDTQYF,TGTGCCAGCAGTGATCGGGACAGGCGACGCGATACGCAGTATTTT
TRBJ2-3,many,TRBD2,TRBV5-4,CASSSGLAGAVLRDTQYF,TGTGCCAGCAGCTCGGGACTAGCGGGGGCCGTCTTAAGAGATACGCAGTATTTT
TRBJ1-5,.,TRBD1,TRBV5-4,CASSLGGGQRNQPQHF,TGTGCCAGCAGCCTGGGTGGGGGACAGCGAAATCAGCCCCAGCATTTT
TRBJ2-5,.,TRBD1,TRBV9,CASSGQGRETQYF,TGTGCCAGCAGCGGACAGGGTCGGGAGACCCAGTACTTC
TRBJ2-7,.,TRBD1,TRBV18,CASSPRDRVHYEQYF,TGTGCCAGCTCACCTAGAGACAGGGTCCATTACGAGCAGTACTTC
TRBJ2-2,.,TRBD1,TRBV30,CAWGQGARTPGELFF,TGTGCCTGGGGACAGGGGGCGCGAACACCGGGGGAGCTGTTTTTT
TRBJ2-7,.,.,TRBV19,CASSIDSRLLYF,TGTGCCAGTAGTATAGATTCGCGGCTTCTGTACTTC
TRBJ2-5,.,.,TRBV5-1,CASSVGRGQETQYF,TGCGCCAGCAGCGTAGGACGGGGCCAAGAGACCCAGTACTTC
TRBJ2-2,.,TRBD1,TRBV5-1,CASSLIKGASVNTGELFF,TGCGCCAGCAGCTTGATCAAGGGGGCCTCGGTCAACACCGGGGAGCTGTTTTTT
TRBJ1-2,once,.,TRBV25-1,CATSGGWSNGYTF,TGTGCCACCTCGGGGGGGTGGAGTAATGGCTACACCTTC
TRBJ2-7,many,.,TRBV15,CATSRVEGRSYEQYF,TGTGCCACCAGCAGAGTAGAGGGTCGGTCCTACGAGCAGTACTTC
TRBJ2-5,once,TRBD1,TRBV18,CASSPPGQASETQYF,TGTGCCAGCTCACCTCCGGGACAGGCCTCGGAGACCCAGTACTTC
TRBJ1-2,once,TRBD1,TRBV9,CASSVAGGQGTYGYTF,TGTGCCAGCAGCGTAGCTGGGGGACAGGGAACCTATGGCTACACCTTC
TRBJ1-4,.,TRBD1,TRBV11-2,CASSLQRQGAHGEKLFF,TGTGCCAGCAGCTTACAAAGGCAGGGGGCGCATGGTGAAAAACTGTTTTTT